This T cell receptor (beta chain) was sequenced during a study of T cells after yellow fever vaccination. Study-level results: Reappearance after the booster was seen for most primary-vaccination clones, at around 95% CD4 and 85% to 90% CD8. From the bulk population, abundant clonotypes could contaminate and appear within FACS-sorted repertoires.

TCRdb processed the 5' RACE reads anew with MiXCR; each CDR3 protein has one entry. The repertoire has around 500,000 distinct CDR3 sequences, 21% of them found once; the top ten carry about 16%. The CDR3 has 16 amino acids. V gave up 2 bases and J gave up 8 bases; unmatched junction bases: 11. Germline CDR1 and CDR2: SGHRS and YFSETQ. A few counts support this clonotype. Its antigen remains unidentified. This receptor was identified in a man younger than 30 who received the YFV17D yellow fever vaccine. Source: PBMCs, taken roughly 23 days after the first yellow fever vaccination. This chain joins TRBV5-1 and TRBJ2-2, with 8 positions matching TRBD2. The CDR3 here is CASSLIAGSASGELFF. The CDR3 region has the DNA TGCGCCAGCAGCTTAATAGCGGGGAGTGCGTCGGGGGAGCTGTTTTTT.